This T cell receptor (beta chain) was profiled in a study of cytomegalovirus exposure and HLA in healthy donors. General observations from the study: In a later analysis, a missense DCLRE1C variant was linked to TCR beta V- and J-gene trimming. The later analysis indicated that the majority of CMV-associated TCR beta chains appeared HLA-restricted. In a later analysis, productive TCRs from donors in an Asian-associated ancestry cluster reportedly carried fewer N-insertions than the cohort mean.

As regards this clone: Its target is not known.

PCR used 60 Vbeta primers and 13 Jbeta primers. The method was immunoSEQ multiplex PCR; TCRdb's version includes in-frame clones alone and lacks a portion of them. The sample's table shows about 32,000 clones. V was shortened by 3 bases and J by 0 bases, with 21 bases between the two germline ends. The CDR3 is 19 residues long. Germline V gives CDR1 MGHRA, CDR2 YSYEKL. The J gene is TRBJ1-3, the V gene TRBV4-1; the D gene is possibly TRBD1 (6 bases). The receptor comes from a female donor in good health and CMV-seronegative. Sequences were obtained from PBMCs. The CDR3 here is CASSHLGVRGPASGNTIYF. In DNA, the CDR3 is TGCGCCAGCAGCCACCTTGGGGTCAGGGGACCGGCCTCTGGAAACACCATATATTTT.